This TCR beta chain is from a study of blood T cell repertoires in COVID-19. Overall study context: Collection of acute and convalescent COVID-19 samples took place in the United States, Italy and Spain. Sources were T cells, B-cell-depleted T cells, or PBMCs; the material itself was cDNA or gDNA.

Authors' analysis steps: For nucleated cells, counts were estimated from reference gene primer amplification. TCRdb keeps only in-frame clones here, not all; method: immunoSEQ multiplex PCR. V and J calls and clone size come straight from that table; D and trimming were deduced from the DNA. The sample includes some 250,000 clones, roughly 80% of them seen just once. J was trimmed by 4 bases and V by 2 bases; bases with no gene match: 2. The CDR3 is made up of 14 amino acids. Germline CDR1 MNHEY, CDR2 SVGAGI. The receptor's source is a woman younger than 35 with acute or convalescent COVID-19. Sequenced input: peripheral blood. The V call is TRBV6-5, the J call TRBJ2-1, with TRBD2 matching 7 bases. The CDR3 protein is CASSYLAEYNEQFF. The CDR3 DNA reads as TGTGCCAGCAGTTACCTAGCGGAATACAATGAGCAGTTCTTC.